The clone carrying this TCR beta chain was found a few times. Participants, about 18 to 89 years old, spanned 25 or so US areas. Using immunoSEQ multiplex PCR, the repertoire was profiled, and TCRdb retains in-frame clones only, with some absent. Among around 390,000 clones listed, 80% to 90% were seen once. This record belongs to a study of blood T cell repertoires in COVID-19. Study-level information: Nucleic acid was either cDNA or gDNA, and it came from T cells, B-cell-depleted T cells, or PBMCs.

Germline V gene sequence: CDR1 SGHVS, CDR2 FNYEAQ. Trimming stripped 0 bases from V and 1 base from J, with 15 bases between. The CDR3 totals 17 residues. Material: PBMCs or T cells enriched from blood (not recorded which). The sequence was obtained from a woman in her fifties or sixties who had recovered from COVID-19. The rearrangement uses TRBV7-6 and TRBJ1-1; D may be TRBD1 (5 bases). Here the CDR3 reads CASSLAGLGQGNTEAFF. DNA for the CDR3: TGTGCCAGCAGCTTAGCGGGGTTAGGTCAGGGGAACACTGAAGCTTTCTTT.